This TCR beta chain was captured in a study of blood T cells in healthy people across ages (dated by TCRdb to the mid-2010s). As for the study more broadly: In model experiments, template switching captured roughly one uniquely barcoded TCR beta cDNA molecule for every two T cells. To track age-related changes in TCR beta repertoire diversity, the study relied on deep sequencing normalized with unique cDNA molecular identifiers. Four age groups were formed from the donors: young (average approximately 15 years), middle-aged (more than 35), aged (roughly 59) and long-lived (roughly 88). Donors of different ages were randomly distributed across sequencing lanes to avoid experimental bias. Two additional independent replicas of 1 million unique cDNA reads from the same blood draw were analyzed for two donors (one aged 18 to 30 and one aged 80 or older). Study-wide conclusions, independent of this receptor: Total diversity estimates from one million sequenced T cells were considered lower bounds and underestimates. Because the CMV infection status of the donors was unknown, age-related changes in expanded clonotypes may potentially have been confounded. Observed TCR beta diversity per million T cells fell roughly linearly with age, and a significant reduction was already apparent by age around 40. Since profiling was done on bulk unsorted PBMCs, naive and antigen-experienced compartments could not be conclusively compared. The percentage of naive T cells measured by flow cytometry correlated strongly with observed TCR beta diversity. Compared with the aged group, the long-lived group had more naive CD4+ T cells, fewer expanded clones and increased TCR diversity, suggesting age selection.

Libraries were constructed by 5' RACE. Sequenced using an Illumina HiSeq 2500. A second 7 to 11 cycle PCR used a sample-barcoded 5' primer and a J-beta primer mix. A unique molecular identifier was introduced onto each TCR beta cDNA molecule by a template-switch 5' adaptor carrying 12 random nucleotides. Each sample yielded at least 2.5 million CDR3-containing paired-end reads. First-strand cDNA was synthesized from all RNA with the Mint cDNA synthesis kit, primed by a TRBC-specific oligonucleotide. Following uracil-DNA glycosylase treatment, all cDNA underwent a first 18-cycle PCR with the universal primers M1SS and BC2_uni_R. The original pipeline was this. Each sample was normalized by randomly selecting 1 million high-quality reads, each carrying a distinct molecular identifier. Instead of being binned into consensus sequences, reads that shared molecular identifiers were thrown out. MiTCR, run with a Q25 quality threshold and the strictest error-elimination algorithm, handled CDR3 identification, clonotype clustering and error correction. A nonparametric unseen species model with Euler transformation was used to estimate a lower bound on total TCR beta diversity. TCRdb reprocessing: public reads trimmed at Q25 with fastp, clones called with MiXCR, in-frame beta chains kept. Every distinct CDR3 protein forms one entry, paired with its most common genes and DNA. In this record, the V and J calls reflect TCRdb's handling and not the investigators' own analysis. For this sample there are 700,000 to 950,000 distinct CDR3 sequences; 58% appear just once. Of the sample, approximately 20% is held by the ten largest clones.

From the germline V gene, CDR1 is LGHNA and CDR2 is YSLEER. The CDR3 contains 14 residues, cysteine and phenylalanine counted. Of all the DNA, just the CDR3 is kept, 42 bases in frame from base 1. Trimming leaves V shorter by 0 bases and J shorter by 7 bases, with the junction holding 5 bases beyond the gene matches. A note on this clonotype: The target of this receptor is not known. Base-call qualities are not available, and no considerably larger clone is one nucleotide away.

Systemically healthy Caucasian individuals from Russia, around 38 in total and aged about 6 to 100 years, were included as donors. Each donor gave about 9.8 milliliters of peripheral blood, drawn into EDTA-treated Vacutainer tubes. PBMCs were isolated by Ficoll-Paque density-gradient centrifugation, with at least 6 million obtained per sample. Total RNA, at least 6 micrograms per sample, was extracted from PBMCs with Trizol reagent. Naive CD45RAhigh/CD27high T cell percentages were measured by flow cytometry on a PBMC aliquot from every donor. Sequenced sample: blood. The chain is encoded by TRBV4-3 joined to TRBJ1-2; the central 7 bases match TRBD1. The TCR comes from a man aged 25-45 years in good health. The CDR3 region: CASSQDEGARGYTF. The nucleotides read TGCGCCAGCAGCCAAGACGAGGGGGCGCGTGGCTACACCTTC.